This TCR beta chain was observed in a study of cytomegalovirus exposure and HLA in healthy donors (dated by TCRdb to 2017 to 2019). About the investigation overall: An earlier analysis of 587 of the donors reported approximately 280 Gb of sequence data and 117 million unique TCR beta sequences obtained from 150 million to 200 million T cells. The study profiled the T cell repertoires of under 700 subjects by immunosequencing and related them to cytomegalovirus serostatus. On average, 235,054 unique TCR beta nucleotide sequences were sequenced per donor among 350 to 400 genotyped donors of the cohort, with around 19% of those sequences being non-productive. A later genetic analysis used genome-wide SNP genotypes for about 60% of the roughly 700 donors, treating that subset as a discovery cohort. Among the approximately 430 genotyped donors, approximately 82% belonged to the genetic ancestry cluster associated with self-reported Caucasian donors. The study aimed to test whether cataloging public T cell receptors could reveal signatures of past pathogen exposure. In the later analysis, no new phenotypic data were used to find candidate immune exposures; instead, reliance was placed on TCR beta sequences and their occurrence across donors. An early release that covered 640 HLA-typed donors contained around 300 gigabases of sequencing data and 75 million to 100 million unique TCR sequences. The number of donors typed differed by locus, with 629-630 for A, B, C, DRB1 and DQB1, roughly 550 for DQA1, nearly 610 for DPA1, and approximately 470 for DPB1. All discovery cohort repertoires had been generated using a single sequencing platform. To predict cytomegalovirus infection status, the study brought together high-throughput TCR immunosequencing, statistical association of individual TCRs with disease status, and machine learning. Alongside the repertoire data, information on donor age, sex, ethnicity and CMV serostatus was compiled. A later analysis re-analyzed previously published TCR beta repertoires from about 730 donors and added high-resolution HLA genotyping to study TCR occurrence patterns. HLA typing included class I and class II loci at four-digit resolution. A handful of DR-DQ haplotypes were handled as single units for association and clustering because linkage in the cohort was strong. A separate validation cohort of about 110 different subjects was used in addition to the 666-subject first cohort. In an earlier analysis of around 540 of the donors, high-throughput TCR beta sequencing was used to judge whether each TCR beta V gene segment behaved as functional or pseudogenic.

Library creation used the immunoSEQ multiplex PCR assay. For the multiplex PCR, a mixture combining 60 forward primers for TCR Vbeta segments and 13 reverse primers for TCR Jbeta segments was used. Amplification of the CDR3 region of rearranged TCR beta genes was performed with a multiplex PCR assay on genomic DNA. On the Illumina HiSeq System, the amplified TCR beta libraries were sequenced as 87-base-pair reads. The original pipeline was this. Across the roughly 600 repertoires, a later analysis counted around 80 million unique TCR beta chains, 9.5 million to 12 million of which were shared by at least two donors. A nearest-neighbor algorithm error-corrected the raw reads and collapsed the reads into unique sequences, merging closely related sequences to remove PCR and sequencing errors. To assign V, D and J gene segments, CDR3 sequences were aligned to IMGT reference sequences. For a sequence to be retained, at least a six-nucleotide match to both a V gene segment and a J gene segment was required. Rearrangements were called productive when the CDR3 lacked stop codons and stayed in frame with V and J; all others were non-productive. CDR3 was defined by IMGT convention, running from the second conserved V-encoded cysteine to the conserved J-encoded phenylalanine. In an earlier analysis of roughly 610 of the donors, sequences lacking an unambiguous match to a single V gene segment were excluded. An earlier analysis of about 600 of the donors called V segments functional above 56.7% productive rearrangements and segregating when the between-donor standard deviation exceeded 5%. To diagnose cytomegalovirus status from the catalog of TCR beta chain sequences, a statistical classification framework was built. V and J gene assignment, in a later analysis, came from comparing TCR nucleotide sequences with IMGT/GENE-DB human TR gene sequences. In a later analysis, CDR3 sequences and most-parsimonious VDJ recombination scenarios were assigned using the TCRdist pipeline. In a later analysis, each TCR beta chain was defined by its CDR3 amino acid sequence together with its V-gene family, and reads without a unique V-gene family were excluded. To address suspected cross-contamination and a sequencing artifact, a later analysis removed around 590 highly shared, low-generation-probability nucleotide sequences. For each public chain, a later analysis derived a clonal expansion index from normalized ranks of inferred template counts within each repertoire. In a later analysis, generation probabilities were computed with a VDJ recombination model fitted to out-of-frame rearrangements, and the resulting probabilities were checked against IGoR. In a later analysis, hypergeometric tests were used to score TCR-TCR, TCR-HLA and TCR-CMV co-occurrence, with a repertoire-size bias correction applied to TCR pairs. To estimate false discovery rates, a later analysis permuted the HLA or CMV assignments 20 times. In a later analysis, co-occurring TCRs were grouped using DBSCAN, with TCRdist sequence similarity added in when clustering inside HLA-allele-positive subsets. Repertoires with fewer than 30,000 or more than 120,000 public chains were left out of co-occurrence clustering, as were about 5 repertoires with anomalous nucleotide sharing. In TCRdb, the immuneACCESS table is reduced to in-frame sequences with V and J assigned. These tables do not hold every clone; where another copy was compared, an unresolved V gene accounts for under half, and the others remain unexplained. V and J calls and clone size come straight from that table; D and trimming were deduced from the DNA. The sample contains 90,000 to 110,000 clones, about four fifths of them found a single time. The ten largest clones represent 1% to 1.5% of the sample.

With respect to this clone: The antigen this receptor binds is unknown. No base quality information exists; no much larger clone differs at one position.

From V the trimming removes 4 bases and from J it removes 5 bases, while the gene matches leave 8 bases of the junction unaccounted for. The CDR3, cysteine through phenylalanine, is 16 amino acids long. Only the CDR3 part of the read is kept: 48 bases, read in frame from the first base. As encoded in the germline V gene, CDR1 is SGHVS while CDR2 is FNYEAQ. Overall study results and their limits: In an earlier analysis of fewer than 700 of the donors, most TCR beta V segments appeared in productive rearrangements about 87% or about 30% of the time, broadly matching IMGT annotations. Because HLA typing was missing for some donors at each locus, association tests included only the typed subset. The cohort was sequenced for TCR beta chains only, and without alpha or paired-chain data the features that could be detected were limited. About 17 rarely observed V segments, including chromosome 9 orphons, were excluded from the earlier analysis of approximately 500 of the donors because counts were too low. The study listed 170 or so TCR beta chains as associated with cytomegalovirus. Specific HLA alleles were associated with roughly 17,000 TCR beta sequences at a false discovery rate of 0.05 in a later analysis. In vitro tests confirmed that three of the cytomegalovirus-associated TCR beta chains recognize cytomegalovirus antigens. A later genetic analysis reported fewer N-insertions in productive TCRs among donors in an Asian-associated ancestry cluster than the roughly 700-donor mean. Immune exposure information for the cohort was limited to CMV serostatus. A further reported finding was that TCR beta sequences accurately predicted the HLA-A and HLA-B alleles for most subjects in the first cohort. The sequencing pipeline was judged likely to have produced a cluster of highly shared sequence variants as a technical artifact. A later analysis found that most CMV-associated TCR beta chains appeared HLA-restricted, with HLA associations seemingly driven largely by CMV exposure. The 87-base-pair reads could not distinguish some IMGT-functional V segments, including TRBV6-2 and TRBV6-3, so those segments were excluded. The classifier was reported to diagnose cytomegalovirus status with high specificity and sensitivity in both the original and validation cohorts. When HLA alleles, especially DR and DQ, strongly co-occurred, attributing TCR associations to individual alleles was difficult. Most TCR sequences were observed very rarely across donors, whereas some public TCRs were present in many individuals. The authors suggested that the approach could potentially be extended to other disease states and immunological phenotypes. Presence/absence analyses assumed roughly uniform sequencing depth across donors, an assumption that may not hold. Linkage disequilibrium might explain the correlated functional status among segregating V segments, but an unknown experimental factor could not be excluded. V-gene and J-gene trimming of TCR beta chains was associated with a missense DCLRE1C variant in a later genetic analysis, and the association was replicated in an independent cohort. A later analysis found that TCR association rates varied across HLA loci, with DRB1 alleles showing the most associated TCRs and HLA-C alleles the fewest. In a later analysis, HLA-associated TCR beta chains showed more clonal expansion and lower generation probabilities than non-associated chains that were equally common. A later analysis reported that several top co-occurrence clusters appeared linked to parvovirus B19, influenza, CMV and Epstein-Barr virus.

In total, more than 500 healthy bone marrow donors made up the cohort. At the time of sampling, every cohort member was nominally healthy, though immune exposures that went unrecorded were likely present. The donor was CMV seronegative and belonged to the group of under 400 seronegative cohort members. Every donor gave a peripheral blood sample, and the peripheral blood mononuclear cells from that sample were used for TCR beta sequencing. Genomic DNA was extracted from the blood cell samples with the Qiagen DNeasy Blood Extraction Kit. The chain uses TRBV7-6 and TRBJ2-5; 12 central nucleotides agree with TRBD2. This receptor was taken from a man in his forties or fifties in good health and CMV-seronegative. The specimen sequenced was PBMCs. The CDR3 sequence is CASSSYGLAGRETQYF. At the DNA level, the sequence is TGTGCCAGCAGCTCTTATGGACTAGCGGGAAGGGAGACCCAGTACTTC. Supplemented by the reference TRBV7-6 and TRBJ2-5 proteins around the CDR3, the complete variable domain is GAGVSQSPRYKVTKRGQDVALRCDPISGHVSLYWYRQALGQGPEFLTYFNYEAQQDKSGLPNDRFSAERPEGSISTLTIQRTEQRDSAMYRCASSSYGLAGRETQYFGPGTRLLVL.